This entry describes one T cell receptor beta chain. Its antigen remains unidentified. The blood was taken when hyperthyroidism was first diagnosed, before any ophthalmopathy symptoms showed up. It was RNA transcripts that yielded the amplified TCR beta CDR3 regions. The TCR CDR3 first-round RT-PCR relied on the HTBI primer set. MiXCR, run by TCRdb on the multiplex PCR reads, gives a single entry per CDR3 protein. This table has about 400,000 distinct CDR3 sequences, 15% to 19% appearing once. Germline values: CDR1 MNHEY, CDR2 SMNVEV (reference sequence). The CDR3 runs to 15 residues. Unmatched junction bases numbered 3, after V lost 5 bases and J lost 0 bases. This entry is derived from a study of T cells in Graves' hyperthyroidism and ophthalmopathy. Study-wide results and limits: Peripheral blood also featured most of the thyroid clonotypes expanded above 0.001. The model's output predicted ophthalmopathy at a median of roughly 6.9 months prior to onset.

This clonotype was obtained from a woman in her late teens or twenties with Graves' hyperthyroidism that later progressed to Graves' ophthalmopathy. What was sequenced was blood. The V call is TRBV27, the J call TRBJ2-7, with 11 positions matching TRBD2. In nucleotides, the CDR3 is TGTGCCAGCAGTACGACTAGCGGGAACTCCTACGAGCAGTACGTC. Residues: CASSTTSGNSYEQYV.